What follows describes a single T cell receptor (beta chain). The clone's antigen remains unknown. No much larger clonotype is one base removed from it; base qualities were not supplied. Collaborating institutions collected whole blood in K2EDTA tubes following their own protocols. For TCRbeta analysis, collaborators shipped samples as frozen whole blood, isolated PBMCs, or DNA extracted from either of those sample types. The immunoSEQ Assay, a bias-controlled multiplex PCR, was used to amplify TCRbeta CDR3 regions from genomic DNA. Processing in the source paper ran as follows. The number of nucleated cells in each sample was estimated from the amplification of reference gene primers within the assay. To quantify the absolute abundance of each unique TCRbeta CDR3 rearrangement, sequence reads were collapsed and filtered. Productive Simpson clonality was computed per sample as the square root of Simpson's diversity index over productive rearrangements. The clones in this table, taken by TCRdb from immuneACCESS, are in-frame only. Not every clone is retained; where verified, under half of the shortfall comes from an unresolved V gene, and the cause of the rest is unknown. V and J calls and clone size are those listed in that table; D and trimming were worked out from the DNA. This sample comprises about 110,000 clones, over 75% of them detected only once. The ten largest account for around 6.7% of the sample.

V is reduced by 6 bases and J by 0 bases, leaving a spacing of 11 bases between them. Counted from cysteine to phenylalanine, this CDR3 has 14 amino acids. The read is trimmed to its CDR3 DNA, 42 bases read in frame from base 1. In the germline V gene, CDR1 corresponds to MNHNS and CDR2 to SASEGT. The source of the sample is a study of blood T cell repertoires in COVID-19 (dated by TCRdb to about 2020). Broadly, across the study: The collaborator samples originated in the United States, Italy and Spain and spanned the acute and convalescent phases of COVID-19. The repertoires were released in a freely available public database intended as a resource for research on the immune response to SARS-CoV-2. The material from the prospective study consisted of cDNA or gDNA derived from T cells, B-cell-depleted T cells, or PBMCs. Samples came from the ongoing ImmuneRACE study (first 160 participants) plus 1,254 subjects from 6 global collaborators. Deeply sampled blood TCRbeta repertoires from subjects exposed to, actively infected with, or recovered from COVID-19 were included in the dataset. Sample metadata almost always included a de-identified subject ID, COVID-19 status, age in years and sex. Where HLA class I and class II types were available, the types were taken from metadata supplied by the sample provider, not from assay-based typing.

General study outcomes and caveats: The quantity of clinical and demographic metadata differed by source and by participant and was supplied without curation.

This sequence was found in a woman aged 50 to 65 with acute or convalescent COVID-19. Sequencing used peripheral blood. In this chain, TRBV6-1 is recombined with TRBJ1-2; the D gene lacks a confident call. The DNA sequence is TGTGCCAGCAGGGCAATACCACCTAACTATGGCTACACCTTC. It is translated as CASRAIPPNYGYTF.